These 25 T cell receptor beta chains originate from one sample sequenced in a study of Ad26.COV2.S vaccination and SARS-CoV-2 variants. Treatment of the sample: around 19 received Ad26.COV2.S at low or high dose, single or two shots; several received placebo; per-sample allocation not given. The samples date from day 63 after the first vaccine or placebo injection. TCRdb keeps only in-frame clones here, not all; method: immunoSEQ multiplex PCR. The data hold about 420,000 clones, with around 87% observed a single time. The source was peripheral blood, collected in a trial of Ad26.COV2.S vaccine versus placebo. All receptors derive from a person between 18 and 65 years old who received the Ad26.COV2.S COVID-19 vaccine or a placebo.

Regarding this clone: The same CDR3 can be traced to other DNA sequences in this sample. DNA for the CDR3: TGTGCCTGGAGCCGGGGAATCTCTGGAAACACCATATATTTT. Protein: CAWSRGISGNTIYF. The chain carries TRBV30 and TRBJ1-3; D uncertain. V was clipped by 3 bases and J by 0 bases, with 9 bases between them. The CDR3 contains 14 residues. Per germline, CDR1 GTSNPN and CDR2 SVGIG (reference sequence).

The chain recombines TRBV4-1 with TRBJ2-7; 11 positions agree with TRBD2. The V and J ends lost 1 base and 1 base, in that order; junction bases with no gene match: 3. This CDR3 region has 16 residues. Germline CDR1 is MGHRA and CDR2 is YSYEKL. The CDR3 reads CASSQALAGASYEQYF. DNA for the CDR3: TGCGCCAGCAGCCAAGCACTAGCGGGGGCATCCTACGAGCAGTACTTC.

This chain connects TRBV7-3 to TRBJ2-7, with 8 bases identical to TRBD2. The junction had 8 bases not matched to a gene; V was cut back by 5 bases and J by 2 bases. Germline loops: CDR1 SGHTA, CDR2 FQGTGA. This CDR3 spans 15 amino acids. CDR3 bases: TGTGCCAGCAGCCCCTCGGGGGGGCCCCCCTACGAGCAGTACTTC. This sequence encodes CASSPSGGPPYEQYF.

The V gene is TRBV4-3, the J gene TRBJ1-2; D ambiguous. The CDR3 has 15 residues. V shed 0 bases and J shed 8 bases, with 16 bases lying between them. From germline, CDR1 is LGHNA and CDR2 YSLEER. Here the CDR3 reads CASSQEFWGPLGYTF. In nucleotides, the CDR3 is TGCGCCAGCAGCCAAGAATTCTGGGGTCCCCTCGGCTACACCTTC.

Written as DNA, the CDR3 is TGCGCCAGCAGCTTGGTGACCCCTAGAGATTCACCCCTCCACTTT. Protein sequence: CASSLVTPRDSPLHF. The chain joins TRBV5-1 to TRBJ1-6; D ambiguous. Trimming pared 0 bases from V and 8 bases from J, leaving 12 bases between. There are 15 residues in the CDR3. Germline CDR1 is SGHRS and CDR2 is YFSETQ.

The rearrangement uses TRBV12-3 or TRBV12-4 and TRBJ1-5; D is unclear. With 1 base removed from V and 9 bases from J, the gap between germline ends came to 10 bases. This CDR3 is built from 13 residues. CDR3: CASSLGDRWPQHF. Written as DNA, the CDR3 is TGTGCCAGCAGTTTAGGCGATCGTTGGCCCCAGCATTTT.

The chain is built from TRBV6-5 and TRBJ1-5, with 7 positions matching TRBD1. CDR1 MNHEY and CDR2 SVGAGI come from the germline V gene. The V and J ends lost 0 bases and 4 bases, in that order; junction bases with no gene match: 3. The CDR3 consists of 15 residues. This chain's CDR3 is CASSYSGGTNQPQHF. In DNA, the CDR3 is TGTGCCAGCAGTTACTCAGGGGGCACAAATCAGCCCCAGCATTTT.

CDR3 region: CASSYEGEVIDEQFF. In nucleotides, the CDR3 is TGCGCCAGCAGCTACGAAGGCGAGGTTATAGATGAGCAGTTCTTC. The J gene is TRBJ2-1, the V gene TRBV5-1; no definite D call. V lost 3 bases to trimming and J lost 8 bases, with 18 bases between them. CDR1 and CDR2 from the germline V gene are SGHRS and YFSETQ. This CDR3 comprises 15 residues. The full variable domain, its missing parts supplied by reference TRBV5-1 and TRBJ2-1, is KAGVTQTPRYLIKTRGQQVTLSCSPISGHRSVSWYQQTPGQGLQFLFEYFSETQRNKGNFPGRFSGRQFSNSRSEMNVSTLELGDSALYLCASSYEGEVIDEQFFGPGTRLTVL.

The genes are TRBV7-6 and TRBJ2-2, with D perhaps TRBD1 or TRBD2 (5 bases each). The germline V gene has CDR1 SGHVS and CDR2 FNYEAQ. CDR3 length: 15 residues. The ends were cut back, 5 bases at V and 9 bases at J, with 19 bases in the middle. CDR3 coding DNA: TGTGCCAGCAGCCAGCGGACCAGGGAACACCGGGAGCTGTTTTTT. Its protein is CASSQRTREHRELFF.

This sequence joins TRBV2 and TRBJ1-1, with D perhaps TRBD1 (6 bases). This CDR3 has 14 residues. V lost 6 bases and J lost 0, with 11 bases in between. Germline lookup yields CDR1 SNHLY and CDR2 FYNNEI. DNA for the CDR3: TGTGCCAGCAGGACTGGACAGCTGAACACTGAAGCTTTCTTT. Amino acids: CASRTGQLNTEAFF.

CDR3 in DNA: TGTGCCAGTAGTATGCATCTTACCTATAATTCACCCCTCCACTTT. It translates to CASSMHLTYNSPLHF. The chain recombines TRBV19 with TRBJ1-6, with D unclear. Germline CDR1 LNHDA, CDR2 SQIVND (reference sequence). Trimming pared 3 bases from V and 2 bases from J, leaving 8 bases between. The CDR3 spans 15 residues. The full variable domain, with the rest looked up from reference TRBV19 and TRBJ1-6, is DGGITQSPKYLFRKEGQNVTLSCEQNLNHDAMYWYRQDPGQGLRLIYYSQIVNDFQKGDIAEGYSVSREKKESFPLTVTSAQKNPTAFYLCASSMHLTYNSPLHFGNGTRLTVT.

The chain is built from TRBV30 and TRBJ1-6; D is possibly TRBD1 (5 bases). The V gene's germline CDR1 is GTSNPN and CDR2 SVGIG (reference sequence). CDR3 length: 12 amino acids. Trimming pared 2 bases from V and 9 bases from J, leaving 8 bases between. Here the CDR3 reads CAWSTGLSPLHF. The CDR3 bases are TGTGCCTGGAGTACGGGGCTTTCACCCCTCCACTTT. Full variable domain (missing parts from reference TRBV30 and TRBJ1-6): SQTIHQWPATLVQPVGSPLSLECTVEGTSNPNLYWYRQAAGRGLQLLFYSVGIGQISSEVPQNLSASRPQDRQFILSSKKLLLSDSGFYLCAWSTGLSPLHFGNGTRLTVT.

The chain combines TRBV19 with TRBJ1-6; the D is unclear. The CDR3 has 14 amino acids. In germline, CDR1 is LNHDA, CDR2 SQIVND (reference sequence). Trimming took 6 bases from V and 5 from J, leaving 11 bases between them. DNA for the CDR3: TGTGCCAGTAGCACGACGGCGAATAATTCACCCCTCCACTTT. Protein: CASSTTANNSPLHF.

The V and J genes are TRBV5-1 and TRBJ1-2; no firm D call. The V and J ends lost 3 bases and 4 bases respectively, with 13 bases between them. The CDR3 covers 14 residues. Germline V lookup: CDR1 SGHRS, CDR2 YFSETQ. The chain's CDR3 is CASSSSTGIYGYTF. The CDR3 DNA sequence: TGCGCCAGCAGCTCCTCGACGGGAATCTATGGCTACACCTTC.

The CDR3 nucleotides are TGTGCCAGCAGAATCGGGCTCGCTAGCACAGATACGCAGTATTTT. Amino acid sequence: CASRIGLASTDTQYF. The chain employs TRBV2 and TRBJ2-3; no definite D call. CDR1 is SNHLY and CDR2 is FYNNEI in the germline V gene. CDR3 size: 15 residues. V lost 6 bases, J lost 0 bases, and 13 bases lay in between.

The genes are TRBV2 and TRBJ2-1, with D perhaps matching TRBD1 (5 bases). In germline, CDR1 is SNHLY, CDR2 FYNNEI. The CDR3 is 16 residues long. V lost 1 base and J lost 1, with 11 bases in between. CDR3 in amino acids: CASSEGWGLSYNEQFF. The CDR3 DNA reads as TGTGCCAGCAGTGAAGGCTGGGGCCTGTCCTACAATGAGCAGTTCTTC.

This sequence joins TRBV9 and TRBJ1-4, with D perhaps matching TRBD1 (6 bases). There are 15 residues in the CDR3. CDR1 and CDR2 from the germline V gene are SGDLS and YYNGEE. Trimming shortened V by 3 bases and J by 5 bases, and 14 bases separated the two germline ends. The CDR3 region has the DNA TGTGCCAGCAGCGCGGAACAGGGACGCAATGAAAAACTGTTTTTT. It is translated as CASSAEQGRNEKLFF.

The chain uses TRBV9 and TRBJ2-2, with a weak D call TRBD1 (6 bases). With 3 bases removed from V and 6 bases from J, the gap between germline ends came to 12 bases. The CDR3 covers 14 residues. Germline CDR1 SGDLS, CDR2 YYNGEE. The CDR3 here is CASSAEQGPGELFF. CDR3 DNA sequence: TGTGCCAGCAGCGCGGAACAGGGCCCCGGGGAGCTGTTTTTT.

This chain uses TRBV11-2 with TRBJ2-2, with D perhaps matching TRBD1 (5 bases). Trimming removed 10 bases from V and 9 bases from J, with 21 bases in between. The CDR3 contains 14 residues. CDR1 is SGHAT and CDR2 is FQNNGV in the germline V gene. The CDR3 nucleotides are TGTGCCAATGGACATCCAGTTCCCCCCCGGGAGCTGTTTTTT. Amino acids: CANGHPVPPRELFF.

The V call is TRBV5-4, the J call TRBJ2-7, with D maybe TRBD2 (6 bases). The CDR3 spans 13 residues. V was cut by 4 bases and J by 1 base, with 9 bases left in between. Germline assignment: CDR1 SGHNT and CDR2 YYREEE (reference sequence). The CDR3, as DNA: TGTGCCAGCAGCCGGGGAGGATCCTACGAGCAGTACTTC. Amino acids: CASSRGGSYEQYF.

This clone appeared a few times. CDR3 protein: CASRKTGTSGELFF. CDR3 coding DNA: TGTGCCAGTAGAAAGACAGGGACGAGCGGGGAGCTGTTTTTT. V is TRBV19 and J is TRBJ2-2; 7 bases agree with TRBD1. Germline CDR1 and CDR2: LNHDA and SQIVND (reference sequence). The CDR3 has 14 residues. With V trimmed by 6 bases and J by 7 bases, 8 bases remained unmatched.

Regarding this clone: Other nucleotide sequences from this sample produce the same CDR3. The chain couples TRBV11-2 to TRBJ2-7; TRBD1 matches at 8 bases. This CDR3 has 13 residues. Trimming cost V 3 bases and J 3 bases; bases outside gene matches: 1. Looked up from germline, CDR1 is SGHAT and CDR2 is FQNNGV. The CDR3 bases are TGTGCCAGCAGCTTGGGGACAGGCTACGAGCAGTACTTC. Encoded protein: CASSLGTGYEQYF.

The chain recombines TRBV10-3 with TRBJ2-3, with D perhaps matching TRBD1 (6 bases). V shed 4 bases and J shed 0 bases, with 20 bases lying between them. Germline values: CDR1 ENHRY, CDR2 SYGVKD. This CDR3 is 18 amino acids long. The CDR3: CAISASKNRDSSTDTQYF. CDR3 bases: TGTGCCATCAGTGCATCAAAAAACAGGGATAGTAGCACAGATACGCAGTATTTT.

V gene TRBV6-2 or TRBV6-3 combines with J gene TRBJ2-7; either TRBD1 or TRBD2 may supply D (5 bases each). From germline, CDR1 is MNHEY and CDR2 SVGEGT. CDR3 length: 13 residues. V was cut by 0 bases and J by 6 bases, with 9 bases left in between. CDR3 DNA: TGTGCCAGCAGTTACTCGAGGGGTTCCGAGCAGTACTTC. Translated, it gives CASSYSRGSEQYF.

This clone was recorded once. V is TRBV19 and J is TRBJ2-7, with TRBD2 as a possible D gene (5 bases). Germline values: CDR1 LNHDA, CDR2 SQIVND (reference sequence). V lost 1 base, J lost 2 bases, and 18 bases lay in between. This CDR3 contains 17 residues. CDR3 protein: CASSIAGLHNPPYEQYF. The CDR3 DNA is TGTGCCAGTAGTATAGCGGGGTTACATAACCCCCCCTACGAGCAGTACTTC.